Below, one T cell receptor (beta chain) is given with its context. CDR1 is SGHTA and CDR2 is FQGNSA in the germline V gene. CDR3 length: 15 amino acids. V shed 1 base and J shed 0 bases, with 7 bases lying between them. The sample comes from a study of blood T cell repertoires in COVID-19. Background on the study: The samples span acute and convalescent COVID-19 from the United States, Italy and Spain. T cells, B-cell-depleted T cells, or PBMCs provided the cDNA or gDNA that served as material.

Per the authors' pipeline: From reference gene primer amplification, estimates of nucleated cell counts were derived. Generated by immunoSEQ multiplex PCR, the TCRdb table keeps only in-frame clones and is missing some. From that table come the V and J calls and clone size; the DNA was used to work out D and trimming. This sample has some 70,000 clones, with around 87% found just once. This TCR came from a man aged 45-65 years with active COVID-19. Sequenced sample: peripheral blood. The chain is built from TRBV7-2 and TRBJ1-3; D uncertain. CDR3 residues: CASSLVTHSGNTIYF. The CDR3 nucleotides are TGTGCCAGCAGCTTAGTCACTCACTCTGGAAACACCATATATTTT.